This entry describes one T cell receptor beta chain. The antigen is not known. TCRdb's copy holds only in-frame clones and misses some; the assay was immunoSEQ multiplex PCR. The table records 180,000 or so clones, approximately 87% of them present only once. This entry is derived from a study of cytomegalovirus exposure and HLA in healthy donors. Per the germline V gene, CDR1 is SGHTA and CDR2 is FQGNSA. The CDR3 sequence is 14 residues long. Unmatched junction bases numbered 4, after V lost 5 bases and J lost 2 bases. General observations from the study: Diagnosis of cytomegalovirus status made by the classifier reportedly showed high specificity and sensitivity.

The sample comprised PBMCs. The origin of this receptor is a woman in her thirties in good health and CMV-seronegative. J is TRBJ2-5 and V is TRBV7-2; TRBD1 matches at 8 bases. The CDR3 DNA sequence: TGTGCCAGCAGCATGGGGACAGGACAAGAGACCCAGTACTTC. This sequence encodes CASSMGTGQETQYF. Together with reference TRBV7-2 and TRBJ2-5, the CDR3 gives the full variable domain: GAGVSQSPSNKVTEKGKDVELRCDPISGHTALYWYRQSLGQGLEFLIYFQGNSAPDKSGLPSDRFSAERTGGSVSTLTIQRTQQEDSAVYLCASSMGTGQETQYFGPGTRLLVL.